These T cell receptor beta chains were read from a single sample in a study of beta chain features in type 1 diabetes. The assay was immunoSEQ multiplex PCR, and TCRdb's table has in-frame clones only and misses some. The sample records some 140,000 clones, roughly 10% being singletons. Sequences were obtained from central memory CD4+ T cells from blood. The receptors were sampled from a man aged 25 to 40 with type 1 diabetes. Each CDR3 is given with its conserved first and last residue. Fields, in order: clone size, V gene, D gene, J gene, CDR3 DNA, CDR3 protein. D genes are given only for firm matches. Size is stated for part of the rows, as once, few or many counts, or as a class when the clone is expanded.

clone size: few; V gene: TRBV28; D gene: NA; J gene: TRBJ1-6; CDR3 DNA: TGTGCCAGCAGCAGGGCGGGGAGCTCCTATAATTCACCCCTCCACTTT; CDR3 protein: CASSRAGSSYNSPLHF
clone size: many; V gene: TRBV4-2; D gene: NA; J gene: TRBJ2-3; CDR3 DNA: TGTGCCAGCAGCCAAGTGAGTGAAGATACGCAGTATTTT; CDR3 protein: CASSQVSEDTQYF
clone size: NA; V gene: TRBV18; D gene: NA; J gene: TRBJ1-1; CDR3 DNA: TGTGCCAGCTCCGCAGGGTTCATGAACACTGAAGCTTTCTTT; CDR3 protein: CASSAGFMNTEAFF
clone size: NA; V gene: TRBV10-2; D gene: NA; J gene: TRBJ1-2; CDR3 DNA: TGCGCCAGCAGTGCAAGCGACTATGGCTACACCTTC; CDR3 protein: CASSASDYGYTF
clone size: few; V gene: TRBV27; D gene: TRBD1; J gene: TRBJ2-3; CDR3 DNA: TGTGCCACCTCGCGGGGCGGACAGGGGCTTCCAGATACGCAGTATTTT; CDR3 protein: CATSRGGQGLPDTQYF
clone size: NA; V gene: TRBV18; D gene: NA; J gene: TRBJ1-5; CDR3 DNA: TGTGCCAGCTCACGAGACCAGGGTCTCCTCCAGCCCCAGCATTTT; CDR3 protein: CASSRDQGLLQPQHF
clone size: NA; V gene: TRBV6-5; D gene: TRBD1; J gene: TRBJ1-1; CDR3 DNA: TGTGCCAGCAGTGGACAGGTCGACACTGAAGCTTTCTTT; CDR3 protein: CASSGQVDTEAFF
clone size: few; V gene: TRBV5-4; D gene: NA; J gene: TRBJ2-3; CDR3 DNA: TGTGCCAGCAGCTTGAGGGCAGGGGAAGCAGATACGCAGTATTTT; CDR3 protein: CASSLRAGEADTQYF
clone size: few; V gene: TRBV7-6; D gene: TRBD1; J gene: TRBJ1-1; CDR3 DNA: TGTGCCAGCAGCTCGCCCGAACAGGGGAGTAAAGCTTTCTTT; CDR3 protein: CASSSPEQGSKAFF
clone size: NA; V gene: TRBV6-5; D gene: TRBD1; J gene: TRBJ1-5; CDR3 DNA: TGTGCCAGCAGTTTAATCGGGACAGGAATAAATCAGCCCCAGCATTTT; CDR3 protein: CASSLIGTGINQPQHF
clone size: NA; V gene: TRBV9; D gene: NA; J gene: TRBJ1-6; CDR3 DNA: TGTGCCAGCAGCGTGGGACTGTATAATTCACCCCTCCACTTT; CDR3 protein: CASSVGLYNSPLHF
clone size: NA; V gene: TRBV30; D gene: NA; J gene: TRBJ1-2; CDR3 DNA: TGTGCCTGGAGCAACAACCTTAATGGCTACACCTTC; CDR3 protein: CAWSNNLNGYTF
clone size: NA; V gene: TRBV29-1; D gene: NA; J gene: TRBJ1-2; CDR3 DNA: TGCAGCGTCGCAGGGGCATACTATGGCTACACCTTC; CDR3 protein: CSVAGAYYGYTF
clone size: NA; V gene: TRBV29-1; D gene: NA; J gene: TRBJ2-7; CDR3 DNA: TGCAGCGTGAAGACAGCCCTGAGCTCCTACGAGCAGTACTTC; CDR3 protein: CSVKTALSSYEQYF
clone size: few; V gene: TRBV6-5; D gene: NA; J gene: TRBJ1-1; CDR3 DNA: TGTGCCAGCAGTAAAACAGGGAGGGGAGCTTTCTTT; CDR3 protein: CASSKTGRGAFF
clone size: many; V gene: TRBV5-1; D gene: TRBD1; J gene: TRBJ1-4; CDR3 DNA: TGCGCCAGCAGCTTGGCAGGGGGCTCGACTAATGAAAAACTGTTTTTT; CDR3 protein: CASSLAGGSTNEKLFF
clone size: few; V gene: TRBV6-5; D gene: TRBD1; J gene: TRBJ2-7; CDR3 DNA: TGTGCCAGCAGTTGGACAGGGGGAAGGTACGAGCAGTACTTC; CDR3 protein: CASSWTGGRYEQYF
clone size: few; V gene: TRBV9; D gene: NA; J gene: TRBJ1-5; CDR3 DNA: TGTGCCAGCAGCCCTGGACTCAACAATCAGCCCCAGCATTTT; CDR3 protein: CASSPGLNNQPQHF
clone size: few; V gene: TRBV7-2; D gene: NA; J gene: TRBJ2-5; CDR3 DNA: TGTGCCAGCAGCTTATCTGGCGCGGAAGAGACCCAGTACTTC; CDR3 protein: CASSLSGAEETQYF
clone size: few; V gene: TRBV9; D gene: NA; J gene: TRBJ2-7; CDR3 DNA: TGTGCCAGCAGCGTAGACCGGTACTCCTACGAGCAGTACTTC; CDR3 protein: CASSVDRYSYEQYF